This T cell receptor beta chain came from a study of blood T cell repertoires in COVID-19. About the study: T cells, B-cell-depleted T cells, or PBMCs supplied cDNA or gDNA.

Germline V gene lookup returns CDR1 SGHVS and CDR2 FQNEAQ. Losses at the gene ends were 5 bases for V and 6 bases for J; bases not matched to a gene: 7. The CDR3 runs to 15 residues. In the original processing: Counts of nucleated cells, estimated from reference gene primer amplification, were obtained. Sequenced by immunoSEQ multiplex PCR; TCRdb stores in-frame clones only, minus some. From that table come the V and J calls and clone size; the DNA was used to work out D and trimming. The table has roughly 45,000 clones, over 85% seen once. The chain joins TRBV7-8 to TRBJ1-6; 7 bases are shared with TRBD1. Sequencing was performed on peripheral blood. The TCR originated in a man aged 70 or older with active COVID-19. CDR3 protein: CASSPAGQINSPLHF. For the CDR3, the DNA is TGTGCCAGCAGCCCGGCGGGACAGATTAATTCACCCCTCCACTTT. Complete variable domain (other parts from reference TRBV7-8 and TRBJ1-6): GAGVSQSPRYKVAKRGQDVALRCDPISGHVSLFWYQQALGQGPEFLTYFQNEAQLDKSGLPSDRFFAERPEGSVSTLKIQRTQQEDSAVYLCASSPAGQINSPLHFGNGTRLTVT.